Following are 25 T cell receptor beta chains from one sample sequenced in a study of blood T cell repertoires in COVID-19. Profiling relied on immunoSEQ multiplex PCR, and the TCRdb table lists in-frame clones only, not all of them. The sample records over 85,000 clones, nearly 90% being singletons. Sequencing used peripheral blood. The receptor set was obtained from a human donor in a cohort sampled during active COVID-19.

V gene TRBV28 combines with J gene TRBJ1-1; no clear D. V lost 7 bases and J 1 base, leaving 10 bases between the germline ends. The germline CDR1 and CDR2 sequences are MDHEN and SYDVKM. The CDR3 contains 13 residues. CDR3 sequence: CASTPRGNTEAFF. In DNA, the CDR3 is TGTGCCAGCACACCGCGGGGGAACACTGAAGCTTTCTTT.

The chain is built from TRBV30 and TRBJ2-6, with D perhaps matching TRBD2 (6 bases). Trimming shortened V by 0 bases and J by 2 bases, and 29 bases separated the two germline ends. The CDR3 contains 22 residues. Germline values: CDR1 GTSNPN, CDR2 SVGIG (reference sequence). The CDR3 loop reads CAWSVHGLGEDQVVPGANVLTF. Written as DNA, the CDR3 is TGTGCCTGGAGTGTACATGGTTTAGGGGAGGACCAGGTTGTCCCTGGGGCCAACGTCCTGACTTTC.

CDR3 region: CASSPPRDTGELFF. CDR3 nucleotides: TGTGCCAGCAGCCCCCCGCGGGACACCGGGGAGCTGTTTTTT. V and J are TRBV7-3 and TRBJ2-2; perhaps TRBD2 as D (5 bases). The CDR3 is 14 amino acids. Trimming took off 5 bases at V and 3 bases at J, with 10 bases between the two ends. Germline loops: CDR1 SGHTA, CDR2 FQGTGA.

This clone was observed a handful of times. The chain uses TRBV5-1 and TRBJ2-2, with D maybe TRBD1 (5 bases). Deletions cut 0 bases from V and 5 bases from J, with 14 bases between. The CDR3 consists of 16 residues. The germline gives CDR1 SGHRS, CDR2 YFSETQ. CDR3 DNA sequence: TGCGCCAGCAGCTTGGAGGGGCCAATGATGACCGGGGAGCTGTTTTTT. Encoded protein: CASSLEGPMMTGELFF.

The genes are TRBV28 and TRBJ1-2; D call uncertain. The CDR3 contains 15 residues. Germline loops: CDR1 MDHEN, CDR2 SYDVKM. Trimming left V 5 bases short and J 3 bases short, with 16 bases between. In nucleotides, the CDR3 is TGTGCCAGCAGTGCGGGTGGCGCCGGCTACTATGGCTACACCTTC. Protein product: CASSAGGAGYYGYTF.

The chain is built from TRBV6-5 and TRBJ2-4; 7 bases fit TRBD1. CDR1 is MNHEY, CDR2 SVGAGI, per germline. V was clipped by 5 bases and J by 3 bases; unmatched bases: 7. This CDR3 region has 15 residues. For the CDR3, the DNA is TGTGCCAGCAGTCCAGACAGGGCGGGCAAAAACATTCAGTACTTC. Its protein is CASSPDRAGKNIQYF.

This clone has only one observation. The chain uses TRBV30 and TRBJ1-3; 7 bases align to TRBD1. The germline gives CDR1 GTSNPN, CDR2 SVGIG (reference sequence). V lost 3 bases to trimming and J lost 8 bases; unmatched junction nucleotides: 10. The CDR3 is 14 residues long. CDR3 DNA sequence: TGTGCCTGGAGGTACCGGGACAGAGGGGACACCATATATTTT. Its protein is CAWRYRDRGDTIYF.

The rearrangement links TRBV6-4 to TRBJ2-3; TRBD2 agrees at 12 bases. The CDR3 runs to 16 residues. V shed 6 bases, J shed 4 bases, and the junction held 8 bases outside the gene matches. Germline CDR1 reads MRHNA; CDR2 reads SNTAGT. CDR3 in DNA: TGTGCCAGCAGAGCGACTAGCGGGAGTTCGCCAGATACGCAGTATTTT. It translates to CASRATSGSSPDTQYF.

The rearrangement uses TRBV5-1 and TRBJ1-2, with TRBD1 identical over 7 bases. CDR1 and CDR2 from the germline V gene are SGHRS and YFSETQ. This CDR3 spans 16 amino acids. V trimming: 0 bases; J trimming: 6 bases; junction bases outside the gene matches: 11. CDR3 sequence: CASSLADRAAPNGYTF. The CDR3 nucleotides read TGCGCCAGCAGCTTGGCCGACAGGGCGGCACCCAATGGCTACACCTTC.

The rearrangement joins TRBV11-2 to TRBJ2-7, with D hard to call. V was trimmed by 6 bases and J by 2 bases, leaving 14 bases between them. CDR3 size: 14 residues. Looked up from germline, CDR1 is SGHAT and CDR2 is FQNNGV. The DNA for the CDR3 is TGTGCCAGCAGTTCTACGGAGAGTACCTACGAGCAGTACTTC. It codes for CASSSTESTYEQYF.

This sequence joins TRBV2 and TRBJ2-1; TRBD2 matches 7 bases. The CDR3 contains 14 residues. The germline V gene has CDR1 SNHLY and CDR2 FYNNEI. After removal of 6 bases from V and 5 bases from J, the junction contained 7 bases not matched to a gene. The CDR3 DNA is TGTGCCAGCAGGGGTGGTGGGGGGGACAATGAGCAGTTCTTC. This codes for CASRGGGGDNEQFF.

J is TRBJ1-1 and V is TRBV6-5; D is uncertain. This CDR3 has 12 amino acids. V dropped 4 bases and J dropped 5 bases, with 8 bases sitting between them. Looked up from germline, CDR1 is MNHEY and CDR2 is SVGAGI. This CDR3 reads CASSSFRTEAFF. CDR3 coding DNA: TGTGCCAGCAGTTCCTTCAGGACTGAAGCTTTCTTT.

The CDR3 here is CASSYSGVAELNTGELFF. CDR3 sequence (DNA): TGTGCCAGCAGTTACTCGGGGGTAGCGGAACTGAACACCGGGGAGCTGTTTTTT. This chain links TRBV6-2 or TRBV6-3 with TRBJ2-2; a weak D match, TRBD2 (6 bases). Trimming removed 0 bases from V and 1 base from J, with 15 bases in between. The CDR3 contains 18 residues. The germline CDR1 and CDR2 sequences are MNHEY and SVGEGT.

The chain carries TRBV5-1 and TRBJ2-3; 8 nucleotides line up with TRBD2. J gave up 4 bases and V 4 bases, and 11 bases lay outside the gene matches. The germline V gene has CDR1 SGHRS and CDR2 YFSETQ. This CDR3 region has 16 residues. CDR3 loop: CASSPGRGETADTQYF. CDR3 coding DNA: TGCGCCAGCAGCCCCGGGAGGGGAGAGACCGCAGATACGCAGTATTTT. The entire variable domain, with the rest obtained from reference TRBV5-1 and TRBJ2-3, is as follows: KAGVTQTPRYLIKTRGQQVTLSCSPISGHRSVSWYQQTPGQGLQFLFEYFSETQRNKGNFPGRFSGRQFSNSRSEMNVSTLELGDSALYLCASSPGRGETADTQYFGPGTRLTVL.

The CDR3 region has the DNA TGTGCCAGTAGTATCAGGACAGAAGATGTTCCGTTCTTC. Protein sequence: CASSIRTEDVPFF. This sequence joins TRBV19 and TRBJ2-1; perhaps TRBD1 as D (6 bases). The V end was cut by 3 bases, the J end by 15 bases, with 18 bases between. Germline values: CDR1 LNHDA, CDR2 SQIVND (reference sequence). The CDR3 is 13 residues long.

The CDR3 loop is CASSQSSVAGEQYF. For the CDR3, the DNA is TGTGCCAGCAGCCAATCTTCCGTGGCGGGAGAGCAGTACTTC. The J gene is TRBJ2-7, the V gene TRBV3-1 (or the pseudogene TRBV3-2); weak D call: TRBD2 (6 bases). V was cut by 2 bases and J by 7 bases, with 15 bases left in between. Germline CDR1 and CDR2: LGHDT and YNNKEL (reference sequence). CDR3 length: 14 residues.

The chain joins TRBV5-8 to TRBJ1-4; D possibly corresponds to TRBD1 (5 bases). This CDR3 has 16 amino acids. Trimming removed 4 bases from V and 8 bases from J, with 21 bases in between. CDR1 and CDR2 from the germline V gene are SGHTS and YDEGEE. CDR3 in amino acids: CASSLGGGTHGEKLFF. As DNA, the CDR3 is TGTGCCAGCAGCCTTGGGGGAGGCACTCATGGAGAAAAACTGTTTTTT.

The V call is TRBV9, the J call TRBJ2-2; a weak D match, TRBD2 (7 bases). Germline CDR1 reads SGDLS; CDR2 reads YYNGEE. Trimming stripped 4 bases from V and 4 bases from J, with 11 bases between. The CDR3 extends over 14 amino acids. The DNA of the CDR3 is TGTGCCAGCAGCTGGGGGGGCGGCACCGGGGAGCTGTTTTTT. It translates to CASSWGGGTGELFF. Drawing the rest from reference TRBV9 and TRBJ2-2, the complete variable domain is DSGVTQTPKHLITATGQRVTLRCSPRSGDLSVYWYQQSLDQGLQFLIQYYNGEERAKGNILERFSAQQFPDLHSELNLSSLELGDSALYFCASSWGGGTGELFFGEGSRLTVL.

The chain has TRBV4-1 and TRBJ1-1; 9 bases map to TRBD1. This CDR3 contains 19 residues. The germline V gene has CDR1 MGHRA and CDR2 YSYEKL. Trimming removed 4 bases from V and 0 bases from J; junction bases left unmatched: 15. CDR3 sequence reads: CASSRVTGTGSIMNTEAFF. CDR3 nucleotides: TGCGCCAGCAGCCGAGTGACCGGGACAGGGAGTATCATGAACACTGAAGCTTTCTTT.

Concerning this clone: Other DNA sequences in the sample encode the same CDR3. The V call is TRBV28, the J call TRBJ2-3; no clear D. Per germline, CDR1 MDHEN and CDR2 SYDVKM. The ends were cut back, 2 bases at V and 4 bases at J, with 7 bases in the middle. CDR3 size: 13 residues. CDR3 bases: TGTGCCAGCAGTTTAAGAGAGCCAGATACGCAGTATTTT. Its translation is CASSLREPDTQYF.

The chain links TRBV28 to TRBJ2-7; 7 bases align to TRBD1. Germline trimming cut 2 bases from V and 3 bases from J; bases unmatched to any gene: 13. The CDR3 has 17 residues. Per germline, CDR1 MDHEN and CDR2 SYDVKM. Here the CDR3 reads CASSLEWVRGGVYEQYF. The CDR3 DNA reads TGTGCCAGCAGTTTAGAGTGGGTAAGAGGGGGCGTCTACGAGCAGTACTTC.

In this sample, this clone turned up a few times. This rearrangement joins TRBV9 to TRBJ2-3; no clear D. With 3 bases removed from V and 0 bases from J, the gap between germline ends came to 11 bases. This CDR3 is 15 amino acids long. From germline, CDR1 is SGDLS and CDR2 YYNGEE. CDR3 nucleotide sequence: TGTGCCAGCAGCGAAGACTTGCTGAGCACAGATACGCAGTATTTT. Translation: CASSEDLLSTDTQYF.

The chain carries TRBV27 and TRBJ1-2; D is perhaps TRBD1 (5 bases). Trimming took 11 bases from V and 4 from J, leaving 14 bases between them. Germline loops: CDR1 MNHEY, CDR2 SMNVEV (reference sequence). The CDR3 has 12 amino acids. In nucleotides, the CDR3 is TGTGCCGCCCGCGGCAGGGCCTATGGCTACACCTTC. Protein: CAARGRAYGYTF.

Regarding this clone: This specimen includes other DNA sequences encoding the same CDR3. J is TRBJ2-3 and V is TRBV28, with a weak D call TRBD2 (5 bases). Germline CDR1 MDHEN, CDR2 SYDVKM. V was shortened by 6 bases and J by 4 bases, with 11 bases between the two germline ends. This CDR3 is built from 13 residues. CDR3 region: CASSLREPDTQYF. The DNA for the CDR3 is TGTGCCAGCAGCTTGAGGGAGCCAGATACGCAGTATTTT.

The rearrangement joins TRBV11-3 to TRBJ2-2, with 8 positions matching TRBD1. The CDR3 consists of 14 residues. Germline CDR1 is SGHNT and CDR2 is YENEEA. V dropped 4 bases and J dropped 6; count of bases not matched to a gene: 4. In DNA, the CDR3 is TGTGCCAGCAGCTCGAGACAGGGGTCCGGGGAGCTGTTTTTT. Amino acids: CASSSRQGSGELFF.